The rows below give T cell receptor beta chains drawn from one sample of a study of blood T cell repertoires in COVID-19. This table comes from immunoSEQ multiplex PCR, and its TCRdb copy is limited to in-frame clones, with some not included. This table holds 150,000 to 200,000 clones, about 83% found once. Input material: peripheral blood. The receptors were gathered from a woman aged 80 or over with acute or convalescent COVID-19. CDR3s include the opening cysteine and the closing phenylalanine or tryptophan. Fields, in order: D gene, V gene, clone size, J gene, CDR3 DNA, CDR3 protein. A D gene is named only where the DNA matches it firmly. Clone size is stated in some rows and not others, as once, few, many or a class when expanded.

>TRBD1|TRBV24-1|-|TRBJ1-2
TGTGCCACCAGTGCACAGGGGATCCGCGGCTACACCTTC
CATSAQGIRGYTF
>-|TRBV5-1|-|TRBJ1-1
TGCGCCAGCAGCCCGGGCTTTGAGGGCACTGAAGCTTTCTTT
CASSPGFEGTEAFF
>TRBD2|TRBV28|-|TRBJ2-3
TGTGCCAGCAGTTTAAGGGGTAGCGGGAGAACAGATACGCAGTATTTT
CASSLRGSGRTDTQYF
>TRBD1|TRBV2|-|TRBJ1-2
TGTGCCAGCAGTGAAGCTGGCAGGGGGAACTATGGCTACACCTTC
CASSEAGRGNYGYTF
>-|TRBV2|-|TRBJ1-5
TGTGCCAGTCAAGGGGTCCATAGCAATCAGCCCCAGCATTTT
CASQGVHSNQPQHF
>-|TRBV29-1|-|TRBJ2-6
TGCAGCGTTGTCGCAGGGGCTGGGGCCAACGTCCTGACTTTC
CSVVAGAGANVLTF
>-|TRBV18|-|TRBJ1-5
TGTGCCAGCTCACCGGGCAGAGATCAGCCCCAGCATTTT
CASSPGRDQPQHF
>TRBD1|TRBV7-9|-|TRBJ2-7
TGTGCCAGCAGCTTTGGTCTCGGACAGGGGGCTCACGAGCAGTACTTC
CASSFGLGQGAHEQYF
>-|TRBV5-1|-|TRBJ1-1
TGCGCCAGCAGCTTGGCCCCGACAGGAAGGGCTGAAGCTTTCTTT
CASSLAPTGRAEAFF
>TRBD1|TRBV5-1|-|TRBJ1-2
TGCGCCAGCAGCTTGGGGCAGGGGGTTAGTTCATACCTCGGGCGGTATGGCTACACCTTC
CASSLGQGVSSYLGRYGYTF
>-|TRBV4-1|-|TRBJ1-2
TGCGCCAGCAGCCAAGACCCGGCGGGGGCCCTAGCTAACTATGGCTACACCTTC
CASSQDPAGALANYGYTF
>-|TRBV21-1|once|TRBJ2-1
TGTGCCAGCAGCCAGCGGTGCAAGCAGTTCTTC
CASSQRCKQFF
>TRBD2|TRBV4-1|-|TRBJ2-1
TGCGCCAGCCTAGACTTAGCGGGATTTGGTGAGCAGTTCTTC
CASLDLAGFGEQFF
>-|TRBV18|-|TRBJ2-5
TGTGCCAGCACGACAGATGTGGAGACCCAGTACTTC
CASTTDVETQYF
>-|TRBV7-3|-|TRBJ2-2
TGTGCCAGCAGCTTAATAGGTGGGAGCGGTACCGGGGAGCTGTTTTTT
CASSLIGGSGTGELFF
>-|TRBV5-6|once|TRBJ2-7
TGTGCCAGCAGCTTGCTTGCGACACATTACTACGAGCAGTACTTC
CASSLLATHYYEQYF
>TRBD1|TRBV7-2|-|TRBJ2-1
TGTGCCAGCATCCCCGGGACAGGGAACTACAATGAGCAGTTCTTC
CASIPGTGNYNEQFF
>TRBD1|TRBV24-1|-|TRBJ2-7
TGTGCCACCAGTGATTCTCGACAGGGCCCATACGAGCAGTACTTC
CATSDSRQGPYEQYF
>-|TRBV18|-|TRBJ1-1
TGTGCCAGCTCATCAATGAGGATGGCAGATGGAGCTTTCTTT
CASSSMRMADGAFF
>-|TRBV11-2|-|TRBJ1-2
TGTGCCAGCAGCTTGGATGGGAGTGACTATGGCTACACCTTC
CASSLDGSDYGYTF
>TRBD1|TRBV10-3|-|TRBJ2-7
TGTGCCATCATGGGGACAGGGGCGTCCTACGAGCAGTACTTC
CAIMGTGASYEQYF
>TRBD1|TRBV5-1|-|TRBJ1-2
TGCGCCAGCACCGGGGACAGGGCTTATGGCTACACCTTC
CASTGDRAYGYTF
>TRBD1|TRBV19|few|TRBJ1-5
TGTGCCAGTAGTATAGGACAGGGGGTTAGCAATCAGCCCCAGCATTTT
CASSIGQGVSNQPQHF